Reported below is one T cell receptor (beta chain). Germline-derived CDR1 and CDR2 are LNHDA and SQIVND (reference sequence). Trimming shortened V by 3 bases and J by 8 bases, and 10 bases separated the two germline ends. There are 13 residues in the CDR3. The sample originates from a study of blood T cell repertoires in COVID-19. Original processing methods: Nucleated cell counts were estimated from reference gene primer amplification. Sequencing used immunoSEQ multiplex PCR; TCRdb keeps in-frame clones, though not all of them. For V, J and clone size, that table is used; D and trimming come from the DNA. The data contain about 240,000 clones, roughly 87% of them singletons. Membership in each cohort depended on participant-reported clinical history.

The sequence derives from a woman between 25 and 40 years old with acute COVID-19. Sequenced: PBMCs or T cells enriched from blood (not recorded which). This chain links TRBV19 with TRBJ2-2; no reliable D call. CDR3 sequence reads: CASSIARLGELFF. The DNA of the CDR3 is TGTGCCAGTAGTATCGCTCGGTTAGGGGAGCTGTTTTTT.